Presented here are 15 T cell receptor beta chains from one specimen sequenced in a study of T cell responses to AZD1222 COVID-19 vaccine. Clones were sequenced by immunoSEQ multiplex PCR, and TCRdb holds only the in-frame ones, with some missing. The repertoire holds 100,000 or so clones, with about 88% as singletons. Here the sequenced sample was peripheral blood, taken on day 0 of AZD1222 vaccination. These receptors were taken from an adult in good health.

This clone appeared once. The V call is TRBV5-1, the J call TRBJ2-2, with D perhaps matching TRBD1 (7 bases). Germline V CDR1 and CDR2: SGHRS, YFSETQ. CDR3 length: 16 amino acids. V was clipped by 5 bases and J by 0 bases, with 14 bases between them. In DNA, the CDR3 is TGCGCCAGCAGGCTGGCGGGACAGCCGAACACCGGGGAGCTGTTTTTT. Translating it yields CASRLAGQPNTGELFF.

This chain links TRBV15 with TRBJ1-4; D gene ambiguous. The CDR3 has 15 residues. Germline V CDR1 and CDR2: LNHNV, YYDKDF (reference sequence). Trimming took 3 bases from V and 4 from J, leaving 12 bases between them. Here the CDR3 reads CATSSSRALNEKLFF. In nucleotides, the CDR3 is TGTGCCACCAGCAGCTCCCGGGCCCTTAATGAAAAACTGTTTTTT.

The chain couples TRBV5-1 to TRBJ2-7; D not resolved. The germline V gene encodes CDR1 SGHRS and CDR2 YFSETQ. CDR3 length: 14 amino acids. Trimming removed 3 bases from V and 2 bases from J, with 12 bases in between. CDR3 in DNA: TGCGCCAGCAGCTACCTTTGGATCCCCTACGAGCAGTACTTC. As protein: CASSYLWIPYEQYF.

The chain employs TRBV29-1 and TRBJ2-7; TRBD1 or TRBD2 may be the D gene (5 bases each). Germline CDR1 is SQVTM and CDR2 is ANQGSEA. The CDR3 is 11 amino acids. The CDR3 DNA sequence: TGCAGCGTTGAATTGGCCGGGGCCGCAACAGTA. Its protein is CSVELAGAATV.

The chain is built from TRBV28 and TRBJ2-1; 12 bases are a match to TRBD2. Germline CDR1 is MDHEN and CDR2 is SYDVKM. The CDR3 extends over 17 amino acids. After removal of 5 bases from V and 1 base from J, the junction contained 6 bases not matched to a gene. The CDR3 protein is CASSLPGLAGSYNEQFF. The CDR3 nucleotides are TGTGCCAGCAGTCTCCCCGGACTAGCGGGATCCTACAATGAGCAGTTCTTC.

The chain has TRBV6-2 or TRBV6-3 and TRBJ2-3; no clear D. Per germline, CDR1 MNHEY and CDR2 SVGEGT. This CDR3 spans 17 amino acids. V was clipped by 0 bases and J by 0 bases, with 13 bases between them. The CDR3 region has the DNA TGTGCCAGCAGTTACTCGCCGCAGGAGCCTAGCACAGATACGCAGTATTTT. Protein: CASSYSPQEPSTDTQYF.

This chain uses TRBV14 with TRBJ2-7; 7 nucleotides align to TRBD2. Germline-derived CDR1 and CDR2 are SGHDN and FVKESK. CDR3 length equals 15 residues. V lost 4 bases, J lost 1 base, and 7 bases stayed unmatched. DNA for the CDR3: TGTGCCAGCAGCCCGGGACTATCGTATTCCTACGAGCAGTACTTC. As protein: CASSPGLSYSYEQYF.

The chain couples TRBV3-1 (or the pseudogene TRBV3-2) to TRBJ2-1, with TRBD2 matching over 7 bases. CDR1 is LGHDT, CDR2 YNNKEL, per germline (reference sequence). The CDR3 is made up of 16 amino acids. Losses at the gene ends were 4 bases for V and 4 bases for J; bases not matched to a gene: 10. The DNA for the CDR3 is TGTGCCAGCAGCCTCAGCCCGGGACTAAATTACAATGAGCAGTTCTTC. Protein product: CASSLSPGLNYNEQFF.

The chain carries TRBV12-2 and TRBJ1-2; the table gives TRBD1 as D, unverified against the DNA. TRBV12-2 represents a pseudogene. This CDR3 spans 14 amino acids. CDR3 DNA: TGTGCAAGTCGCTTGGGCGGACAGGGTTGTGGCTACACCTTC. Its protein is CASRLGGQGCGYTF.

The rearrangement links TRBV3-1 (or the pseudogene TRBV3-2) to TRBJ2-3; 11 bases map to TRBD2. Germline V gene sequence: CDR1 LGHDT, CDR2 YNNKEL (reference sequence). The CDR3 extends over 16 amino acids. Trimming cost V 1 base and J 4 bases; bases outside gene matches: 4. The CDR3 DNA follows: TGTGCCAGCAGCCAAGTAACTAGCGGGAGCCCAGATACGCAGTATTTT. Protein product: CASSQVTSGSPDTQYF.

The V call is TRBV6-2 or TRBV6-3, the J call TRBJ2-3; 11 positions match TRBD2. Germline CDR1 reads MNHEY; CDR2 reads SVGEGT. CDR3 length: 17 residues. V was clipped by 2 bases and J by 3 bases; unmatched bases: 7. This CDR3 reads CASSYTPGTSGTDTQYF. CDR3 sequence (DNA): TGTGCCAGCAGTTACACGCCCGGGACTAGCGGAACAGATACGCAGTATTTT.

The chain uses TRBV30 and TRBJ1-5; D perhaps matches TRBD1 (5 bases). Germline CDR1 GTSNPN, CDR2 SVGIG (reference sequence). This CDR3 contains 16 residues. V dropped 3 bases and J dropped 7 bases, with 22 bases sitting between them. This CDR3 is CAWSVAPGTSGQPQHF. The CDR3 nucleotides are TGTGCCTGGAGCGTTGCGCCCGGGACCTCGGGACAGCCCCAGCATTTT.

The V call is TRBV10-2, the J call TRBJ1-1, with D possibly TRBD1 on 6 matching bases. Trimming took 6 bases from V and 4 from J, leaving 15 bases between them. In germline, CDR1 is WSHSY, CDR2 SAAADI. The CDR3 contains 14 residues. This CDR3 reads CASRSQGWGTEAFF. CDR3 in DNA: TGCGCCAGCAGATCACAGGGCTGGGGCACTGAAGCTTTCTTT.

The chain combines TRBV19 with TRBJ1-6; possibly TRBD1 for D (5 bases). The CDR3 consists of 14 residues. With 3 bases removed from V and 9 bases from J, the gap between germline ends came to 12 bases. The V gene's germline CDR1 is LNHDA and CDR2 SQIVND (reference sequence). CDR3 sequence reads: CASSIPQGSSPLHF. The DNA of the CDR3 is TGTGCCAGTAGTATCCCGCAGGGAAGTTCACCCCTCCACTTT. Together with reference TRBV19 and TRBJ1-6, the CDR3 gives the full variable domain: DGGITQSPKYLFRKEGQNVTLSCEQNLNHDAMYWYRQDPGQGLRLIYYSQIVNDFQKGDIAEGYSVSREKKESFPLTVTSAQKNPTAFYLCASSIPQGSSPLHFGNGTRLTVT.

V gene TRBV11-2 combines with J gene TRBJ2-1; 7 bases are shared with TRBD2. This CDR3 is 18 amino acids long. Germline CDR1 is SGHAT and CDR2 is FQNNGV. The junction had 9 bases not matched to a gene; V was cut back by 1 base and J by 0 bases. The CDR3 spells CASSLGGWASGSYNEQFF. CDR3 DNA sequence: TGTGCCAGCAGCTTAGGGGGGTGGGCTAGCGGCTCCTACAATGAGCAGTTCTTC.